This is a list of T cell receptor beta chains from one sample in a study of cytomegalovirus exposure and HLA in healthy donors. Generated by immunoSEQ multiplex PCR, the TCRdb table keeps only in-frame clones and is missing some. In the table there are more than 110,000 clones, roughly 83% of which are singletons. Sequences were obtained from PBMCs. The source is a female donor in good health and CMV-seronegative. CDR3s include the opening cysteine and the closing phenylalanine or tryptophan. Fields, in order: D gene, J gene, V gene, clone size, CDR3 protein, CDR3 DNA. A D gene is named only where the DNA matches it firmly. A clone size is listed for some rows: how often the clone was seen (once, few, many), or a class if it is expanded.

>TRBD2|TRBJ2-1|TRBV6-6|-
CASIRREANNEQFF
TGTGCCAGCATACGGCGGGAGGCTAACAATGAGCAGTTCTTC
>TRBD1|TRBJ2-7|TRBV7-9|-
CASSLGQGKSYEQYF
TGTGCCAGCAGCTTGGGACAGGGAAAATCCTACGAGCAGTACTTC
>TRBD2|TRBJ2-7|TRBV29-1|few
CSVARGRAIHEQYF
TGCAGCGTTGCTCGCGGGAGGGCCATCCACGAGCAGTACTTC
>TRBD1|TRBJ1-1|TRBV28|-
CATIPRPGQMNTEAFF
TGTGCCACCATACCCCGGCCGGGACAGATGAACACTGAAGCTTTCTTT
>TRBD2|TRBJ2-7|TRBV5-6|few
CASSGLGGTTYEQYF
TGTGCCAGCAGCGGGTTGGGAGGGACCACCTACGAGCAGTACTTC
>-|TRBJ1-1|TRBV5-1|few
CASSPSGGEAFF
TGCGCCAGCAGCCCCTCGGGGGGTGAAGCTTTCTTT
>-|TRBJ2-1|TRBV5-1|-
CASSLGLEHGEQFF
TGCGCCAGCAGCTTGGGACTAGAGCACGGTGAGCAGTTCTTC
>TRBD2|TRBJ2-1|TRBV6-6|few
CASSTLAGGRSEQFF
TGTGCCAGCAGCACACTAGCGGGAGGGCGGAGTGAGCAGTTCTTC
>-|TRBJ2-7|TRBV7-8|-
CASSPNPGHLNEQYF
TGTGCCAGCAGCCCCAACCCGGGACACCTCAACGAGCAGTACTTC
>TRBD1|TRBJ2-5|TRBV15|-
CATSRAAGGTTTQYF
TGTGCCACCAGCAGAGCGGCAGGGGGTACCACGACCCAGTACTTC
>TRBD2|TRBJ2-2|TRBV30|-
CAFDLAGDNGELFF
TGTGCCTTTGATCTAGCGGGAGACAACGGGGAGCTGTTTTTT
>-|TRBJ2-3|TRBV27|once
CASKVSSTDTQYF
TGTGCCAGCAAAGTCAGTAGCACAGATACGCAGTATTTT
>-|TRBJ1-2|TRBV30|-
CASSDTSLYGYTF
TGTGCCTCTTCGGACACCTCCTTATATGGCTACACCTTC
>TRBD1|TRBJ2-7|TRBV18|-
CASSPPFGGQGYEQYF
TGTGCCAGCTCACCACCGTTCGGGGGACAGGGCTACGAGCAGTACTTC
>TRBD2|TRBJ2-1|TRBV6-1|-
CASSENRRGGYYNEQFF
TGTGCCAGCAGTGAAAATCGGCGGGGGGGCTACTACAATGAGCAGTTCTTC
>TRBD1|TRBJ1-4|TRBV7-2|-
CASRLRTGEKLFF
TGTGCCAGCAGACTAAGGACAGGCGAAAAACTGTTTTTT
>TRBD2|TRBJ2-1|TRBV5-1|-
CASTGAGGYNEQFF
TGCGCCAGCACTGGAGCGGGAGGTTACAATGAGCAGTTCTTC
>TRBD1|TRBJ2-7|TRBV28|-
CASSPRMGTAYEQYF
TGTGCCAGCAGCCCTAGAATGGGGACAGCCTACGAGCAGTACTTC
>TRBD2|TRBJ2-5|TRBV12-5|-
CASGLIGLAGGQETQYF
TGTGCTAGTGGTTTGATCGGCCTAGCGGGAGGGCAAGAGACCCAGTACTTC
>-|TRBJ2-5|TRBV25-1|few
CASREGWETQYF
TGTGCCAGCAGAGAGGGATGGGAGACCCAGTACTTC
>TRBD1|TRBJ2-2|TRBV10-3|-
CAISFGQGENTGELFF
TGTGCCATCAGCTTCGGACAGGGTGAGAACACCGGGGAGCTGTTTTTT
>-|TRBJ2-2|TRBV9|-
CASSVGGGNTGELFF
TGTGCCAGCAGCGTGGGAGGGGGGAACACCGGGGAGCTGTTTTTT
>-|TRBJ2-3|TRBV10-1|once
CASSDKGDTQYF
TGCGCCAGCAGTGATAAGGGGGATACGCAGTATTTT
>TRBD2|TRBJ2-7|TRBV27|-
CASSRTSGSYPYEQYF
TGTGCCAGCAGCCGGACTAGCGGGAGTTATCCCTACGAGCAGTACTTC
>TRBD1|TRBJ2-1|TRBV2|-
CASSGGDRANEQFF
TGTGCCAGCAGTGGGGGGGACAGGGCTAATGAGCAGTTCTTC
>-|TRBJ2-1|TRBV5-4|-
CASSLAGQNEQFF
TGTGCCAGCAGCTTGGCAGGGCAGAATGAGCAGTTCTTC
>-|TRBJ1-1|TRBV5-4|-
CASSEGHANTEAFF
TGTGCCAGCAGCGAGGGACATGCGAACACTGAAGCTTTCTTT
>-|TRBJ1-1|TRBV5-1|-
CASSSSGGHTEAFF
TGCGCCAGCAGCTCTTCGGGGGGGCACACTGAAGCTTTCTTT
>TRBD1|TRBJ2-1|TRBV2|-
CASDSGGSYNEQFF
TGTGCCTCAGACTCAGGGGGCTCCTACAATGAGCAGTTCTTC
>TRBD2|TRBJ2-7|TRBV11-3|-
CASSSWGEGLYEQYF
TGTGCCAGCAGCTCCTGGGGGGAGGGCCTTTACGAGCAGTACTTC
>TRBD2|TRBJ2-2|TRBV9|-
CASSVEGWGLASGELFF
TGTGCCAGCAGCGTAGAGGGTTGGGGACTAGCAAGCGGGGAGCTGTTTTTT
>-|TRBJ1-1|TRBV7-8|-
CASRLGGPDEAFF
TGTGCCAGCAGGCTCGGGGGTCCGGACGAAGCTTTCTTT
>TRBD1|TRBJ2-7|TRBV6-5|-
CASTLGGQGSYEQYF
TGTGCCAGCACCCTGGGTGGACAGGGTAGTTACGAGCAGTACTTC
>-|TRBJ2-5|TRBV4-1|-
CASSQGSAGETQYF
TGCGCCAGCAGCCAAGGGTCCGCGGGGGAGACCCAGTACTTC
>-|TRBJ1-1|TRBV5-4|-
CASSEGGTEAFF
TGTGCCAGCAGCGAAGGGGGCACTGAAGCTTTCTTT
>-|TRBJ2-7|TRBV21-1|-
CASSKARPRDRDFGELPSTYEQYF
TGTGCCAGCAGCAAAGCGCGGCCACGGGACAGAGACTTCGGTGAGTTACCCTCAACCTACGAGCAGTACTTC
>-|TRBJ2-7|TRBV11-3|-
CASSPGDSSYEQYF
TGTGCCAGCAGCCCGGGAGACAGCTCCTACGAGCAGTACTTC
>-|TRBJ2-2|TRBV5-5|-
CASSSMSGNTGELFF
TGTGCCAGCAGCTCGATGAGCGGGAACACCGGGGAGCTGTTTTTT